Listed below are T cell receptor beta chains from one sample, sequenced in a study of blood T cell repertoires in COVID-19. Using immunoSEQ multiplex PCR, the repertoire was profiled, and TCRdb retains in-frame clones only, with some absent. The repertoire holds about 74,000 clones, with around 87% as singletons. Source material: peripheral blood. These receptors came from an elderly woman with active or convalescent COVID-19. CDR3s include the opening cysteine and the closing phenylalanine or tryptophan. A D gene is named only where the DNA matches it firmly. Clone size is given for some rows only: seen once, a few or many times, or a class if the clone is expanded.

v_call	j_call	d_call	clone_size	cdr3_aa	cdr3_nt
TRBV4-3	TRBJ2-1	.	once	CASSQDVRAWGQFF	TGCGCCAGCAGCCAAGACGTGCGGGCGTGGGGTCAGTTCTTC
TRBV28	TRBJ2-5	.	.	CASSLGATQYF	TGTGCCAGCAGTTTAGGGGCGACCCAGTACTTC
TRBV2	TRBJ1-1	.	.	CASSLFLPWGGSEAFF	TGTGCCAGCAGCCTTTTTCTACCTTGGGGGGGGTCTGAAGCTTTCTTT
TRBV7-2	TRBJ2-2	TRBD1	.	CASSRTGGANTGELFF	TGTGCCAGCAGCAGGACAGGGGGGGCGAACACCGGGGAGCTGTTTTTT
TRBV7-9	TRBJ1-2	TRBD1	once	CASSLVGQGVGYTF	TGTGCCAGCAGCTTAGTGGGACAGGGTGTGGGCTACACCTTC
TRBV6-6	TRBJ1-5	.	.	CASSYTTGSNQPQHF	TGTGCCAGCAGTTACACCACAGGGTCGAATCAGCCCCAGCATTTT
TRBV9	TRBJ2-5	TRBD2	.	CASSVERGETQYF	TGTGCCAGCAGCGTAGAGCGGGGGGAGACCCAGTACTTC
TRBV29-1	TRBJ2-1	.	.	CSVDSRVTYNEQFF	TGCAGCGTCGATTCGAGGGTAACCTACAATGAGCAGTTCTTC
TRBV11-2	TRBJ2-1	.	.	CASSPTSIYNEQFF	TGTGCCAGCAGCCCTACTAGTATCTACAATGAGCAGTTCTTC
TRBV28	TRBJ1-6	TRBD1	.	CASSRGGQGNSPLHF	TGTGCCAGCAGCCGTGGGGGACAGGGGAATTCACCCCTCCACTTT
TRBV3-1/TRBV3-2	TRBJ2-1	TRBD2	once	CASSQENRLAGRNEQFF	TGTGCCAGCAGCCAAGAGAATAGACTAGCGGGGAGGAATGAGCAGTTCTTC
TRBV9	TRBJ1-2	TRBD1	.	CASSMGTGEGYTF	TGTGCCAGCAGCATGGGGACAGGGGAGGGCTACACCTTC
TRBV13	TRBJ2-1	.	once	CASSLSYNEQFF	TGTGCCAGCAGCCTCAGCTACAATGAGCAGTTCTTC
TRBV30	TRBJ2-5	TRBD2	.	CAWSVVAGHETQYF	TGTGCCTGGAGTGTGGTAGCGGGGCACGAGACCCAGTACTTC
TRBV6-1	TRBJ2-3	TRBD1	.	CASSDYLQGILVTDTQYF	TGTGCCAGCAGTGATTACTTACAGGGGATCCTTGTCACAGATACGCAGTATTTT
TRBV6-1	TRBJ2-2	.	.	CASSEVRGTNTGELFF	TGTGCCAGCAGTGAAGTTCGGGGGACGAACACCGGGGAGCTGTTTTTT
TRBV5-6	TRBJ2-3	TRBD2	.	CASSYRTSGAGDTQYF	TGTGCCAGCAGCTACCGGACTAGCGGGGCGGGGGATACGCAGTATTTT
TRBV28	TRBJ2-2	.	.	CASSLGVFNTGELFF	TGTGCCAGCAGTTTAGGAGTGTTCAACACCGGGGAGCTGTTTTTT
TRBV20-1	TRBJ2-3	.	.	CSASRVTGQVISTDTQYF	TGCAGTGCTAGTCGGGTCACAGGACAAGTAATTAGCACAGATACGCAGTATTTT
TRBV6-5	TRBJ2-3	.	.	CASGASTDTQYF	TGTGCCAGCGGGGCTAGCACAGATACGCAGTATTTT
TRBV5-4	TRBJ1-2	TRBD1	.	CASSSLPGQGNYGYTF	TGTGCCAGCAGCTCGTTGCCGGGACAGGGAAACTATGGCTACACCTTC
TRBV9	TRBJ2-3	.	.	CASSAQHQGTQYF	TGTGCCAGCAGCGCCCAGCATCAGGGGACGCAGTATTTT
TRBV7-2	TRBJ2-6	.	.	CASSLTVSGIGANVLTF	TGTGCCAGCAGCTTAACTGTATCAGGGATCGGGGCCAACGTCCTGACTTTC
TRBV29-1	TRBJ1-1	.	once	CSVERATEAFF	TGCAGCGTTGAGAGGGCCACTGAAGCTTTCTTT
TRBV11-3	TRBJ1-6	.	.	CASSFSARGQAPLHF	TGTGCCAGCAGCTTCTCAGCCCGAGGCCAAGCACCCCTCCACTTT
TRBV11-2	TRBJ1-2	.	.	CASSLAPLFYGYTF	TGTGCCAGCAGCTTAGCCCCTCTCTTCTATGGCTACACCTTC
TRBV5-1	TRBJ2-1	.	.	CASSLAISGHQQFF	TGCGCCAGCAGCTTGGCTATCTCAGGACATCAGCAGTTCTTC
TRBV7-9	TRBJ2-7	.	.	CASSFPRVPYEQYF	TGTGCCAGCAGCTTCCCCAGGGTCCCCTACGAGCAGTACTTC
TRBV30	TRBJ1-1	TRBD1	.	CAWTGQRYEAFF	TGTGCCTGGACGGGACAGAGGTATGAAGCTTTCTTT
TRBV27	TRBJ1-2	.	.	CASISSWPHYGYTF	TGTGCCAGCATCTCCTCTTGGCCCCACTATGGCTACACCTTC
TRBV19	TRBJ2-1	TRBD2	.	CASSMGTSGGAPPSYNEQFF	TGTGCCAGTAGTATGGGTACTAGCGGGGGGGCCCCCCCTTCCTACAATGAGCAGTTCTTC
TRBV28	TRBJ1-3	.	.	CASSLPRGNTIYF	TGTGCCAGCAGTCTCCCGAGAGGAAACACCATATATTTT
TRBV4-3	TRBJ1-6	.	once	CASSQVTANSPLHF	TGCGCCAGCAGCCAAGTGACAGCCAATTCACCCCTCCACTTT
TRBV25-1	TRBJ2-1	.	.	CARRGLGGAFRSYNEQFF	TGTGCCCGGAGAGGGCTGGGAGGAGCTTTTCGTTCCTACAATGAGCAGTTCTTC
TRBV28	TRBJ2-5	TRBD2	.	CASRARITSGGAGETQYF	TGTGCCAGCAGAGCGAGGATTACTAGCGGGGGGGCGGGCGAGACCCAGTACTTC
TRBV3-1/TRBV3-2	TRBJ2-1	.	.	CASSGGSDNNEQFF	TGTGCCAGCAGCGGAGGTAGCGATAACAATGAGCAGTTCTTC
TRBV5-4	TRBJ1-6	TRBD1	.	CASSIGTGGGSYNSPLHF	TGTGCCAGCAGTATAGGGACAGGGGGTGGCTCCTATAATTCACCCCTCCACTTT
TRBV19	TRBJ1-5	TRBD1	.	CASRGTGGNLPQHF	TGTGCCAGTAGGGGGACAGGGGGCAATTTGCCCCAGCATTTT
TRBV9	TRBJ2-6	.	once	CASSVATGANVLTF	TGTGCCAGCAGCGTGGCAACCGGGGCCAACGTCCTGACTTTC
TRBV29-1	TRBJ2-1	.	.	CSVGRGYNEQFF	TGCAGCGTTGGTCGGGGCTACAATGAGCAGTTCTTC
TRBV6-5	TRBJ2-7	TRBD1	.	CASSANPDREIRYF	TGTGCCAGCAGCGCTAACCCGGACAGGGAAATTAGGTACTTC
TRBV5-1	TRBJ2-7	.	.	CASSLESVISYEQYF	TGCGCCAGCAGCTTGGAGTCAGTCATCTCCTACGAGCAGTACTTC